The 8 T cell receptor beta chains below all came from one sample that was sequenced in a study of control samples from healthy donors and cancer patients. The table came from immunoSEQ multiplex PCR; TCRdb's copy has only in-frame clones and leaves some out. The profile shows around 160,000 clones, roughly 93% of them singletons. The sample consisted of blood. The receptors stem from a man aged 18-30 years in good health.

The V and J genes are TRBV6-6 and TRBJ2-1; TRBD2 might be the D (7 bases). CDR1 is MNHNY and CDR2 is SVGAGI in the germline V gene (reference sequence). V was shortened by 8 bases and J by 6 bases, with 20 bases between the two germline ends. This CDR3 spans 15 amino acids. As DNA, the CDR3 is TGTGCCAGCGCTCTGGTTGGGAGGGGGAGCAATGAGCAGTTCTTC. Its protein product is CASALVGRGSNEQFF.

The chain couples TRBV5-8 to TRBJ1-5; 8 nucleotides match TRBD1. The CDR3 extends over 15 amino acids. V trimming: 4 bases; J trimming: 4 bases; junction bases outside the gene matches: 7. CDR1 is SGHTS, CDR2 YDEGEE, per germline. The CDR3: CASSAGTGQNQPQHF. In DNA, the CDR3 is TGTGCCAGCAGCGCCGGGACAGGCCAAAATCAGCCCCAGCATTTT.

J is TRBJ2-2 and V is TRBV18; TRBD1 matches 9 bases. Looked up from germline, CDR1 is KGHSH and CDR2 is LQKENI. This CDR3 has 15 residues. The V and J ends lost 3 bases and 3 bases, in that order; junction bases with no gene match: 2. For the CDR3, the DNA is TGTGCCAGCTCACCTCGACAGGGGGACACCGGGGAGCTGTTTTTT. Translating it yields CASSPRQGDTGELFF.

CDR3 coding DNA: TGTGCCAGCAGCGTCACAGGGCTGGCTGAAGCTTTCTTT. Amino acid sequence: CASSVTGLAEAFF. The chain combines TRBV9 with TRBJ1-1, with D perhaps matching TRBD1 (6 bases). The CDR3 contains 13 residues. From germline, CDR1 is SGDLS and CDR2 YYNGEE. The ends were cut back, 2 bases at V and 6 bases at J, with 11 bases in the middle. Full variable domain (outside the CDR3, taken from reference TRBV9 and TRBJ1-1): DSGVTQTPKHLITATGQRVTLRCSPRSGDLSVYWYQQSLDQGLQFLIQYYNGEERAKGNILERFSAQQFPDLHSELNLSSLELGDSALYFCASSVTGLAEAFFGQGTRLTVV.

The chain joins TRBV28 to TRBJ1-5; 9 bases line up with TRBD1. Germline values: CDR1 MDHEN, CDR2 SYDVKM. Unmatched junction bases numbered 9, after V lost 5 bases and J lost 4 bases. There are 16 residues in the CDR3. DNA of the CDR3: TGTGCCAGCAGTGCCCCGGGACAGGGTCGAAATCAGCCCCAGCATTTT. This translates into CASSAPGQGRNQPQHF.

The CDR3 coding sequence is TGTGCCAGCAGCCAAAACCGAATAGCCTACAATGAGCAGTTCTTC. It encodes CASSQNRIAYNEQFF. The chain employs TRBV3-1 (or the pseudogene TRBV3-2) and TRBJ2-1; no clear D. V lost 2 bases to trimming and J lost 2 bases, with 10 bases between them. Germline V gene sequence: CDR1 LGHDT, CDR2 YNNKEL (reference sequence). The CDR3 consists of 15 residues.

The chain recombines TRBV18 with TRBJ1-5, with a weak D call TRBD1 (5 bases). Germline CDR1 reads KGHSH; CDR2 reads LQKENI. The CDR3 contains 15 residues. Trimming took off 2 bases at V and 3 bases at J, with 11 bases between the two ends. The CDR3 DNA reads as TGTGCCAGCTCACCAGGGGGAGGGAACAATCAGCCCCAGCATTTT. Its protein is CASSPGGGNNQPQHF.

The rearrangement joins TRBV10-3 to TRBJ1-3, with a tentative D call TRBD1 (5 bases). This CDR3 has 13 amino acids. Germline lookup yields CDR1 ENHRY and CDR2 SYGVKD. V was clipped by 4 bases and J by 5 bases, with 9 bases between them. CDR3 DNA sequence: TGTGCCATCAGTGGGGGGATGAGAAACACCATATATTTT. Amino acid sequence: CAISGGMRNTIYF.